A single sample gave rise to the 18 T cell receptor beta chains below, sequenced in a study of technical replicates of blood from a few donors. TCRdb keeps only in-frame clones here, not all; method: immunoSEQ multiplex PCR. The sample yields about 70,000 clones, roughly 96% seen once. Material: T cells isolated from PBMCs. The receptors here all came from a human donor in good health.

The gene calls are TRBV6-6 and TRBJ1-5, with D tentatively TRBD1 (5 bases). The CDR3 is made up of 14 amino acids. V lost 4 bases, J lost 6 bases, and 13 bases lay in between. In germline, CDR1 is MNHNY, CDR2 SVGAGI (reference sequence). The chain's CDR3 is CASSWDGASQPQHF. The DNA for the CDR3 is TGTGCCAGCAGTTGGGATGGGGCCAGTCAGCCCCAGCATTTT.

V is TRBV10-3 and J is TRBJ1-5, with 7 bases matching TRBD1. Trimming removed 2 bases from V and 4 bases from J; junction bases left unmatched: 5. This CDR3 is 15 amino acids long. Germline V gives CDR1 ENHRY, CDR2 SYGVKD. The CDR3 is CAISERDSYNQPQHF. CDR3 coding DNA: TGTGCCATCAGTGAGCGGGACAGCTATAATCAGCCCCAGCATTTT.

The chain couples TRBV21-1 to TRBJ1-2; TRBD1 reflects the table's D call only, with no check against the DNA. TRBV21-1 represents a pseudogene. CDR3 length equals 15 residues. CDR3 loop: CASSKEPGQVYGYTF. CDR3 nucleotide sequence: TGTGCCAGCAGCAAAGAGCCGGGACAGGTTTATGGCTACACCTTC.

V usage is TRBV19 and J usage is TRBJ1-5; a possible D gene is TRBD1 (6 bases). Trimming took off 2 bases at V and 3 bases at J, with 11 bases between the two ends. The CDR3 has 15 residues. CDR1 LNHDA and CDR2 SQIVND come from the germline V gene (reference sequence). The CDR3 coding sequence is TGTGCCAGTAGTATATTTGGACAGCCCAATCAGCCCCAGCATTTT. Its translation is CASSIFGQPNQPQHF.

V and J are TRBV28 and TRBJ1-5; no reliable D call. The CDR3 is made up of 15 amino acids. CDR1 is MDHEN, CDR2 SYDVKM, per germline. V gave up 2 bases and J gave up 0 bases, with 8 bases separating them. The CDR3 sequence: CASSLINGSNQPQHF. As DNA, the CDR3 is TGTGCCAGCAGTTTAATAAACGGTAGCAATCAGCCCCAGCATTTT.

The CDR3 sequence is CASSVIGGPISGNTIYF. CDR3 in DNA: TGTGCCAGCAGCGTAATAGGGGGACCTATCTCTGGAAACACCATATATTTT. The chain carries TRBV9 and TRBJ1-3, with a weak D call TRBD1 (6 bases). Per germline, CDR1 SGDLS and CDR2 YYNGEE. The CDR3 sequence is 17 residues long. Trimming removed 1 base from V and 0 bases from J, with 14 bases in between.

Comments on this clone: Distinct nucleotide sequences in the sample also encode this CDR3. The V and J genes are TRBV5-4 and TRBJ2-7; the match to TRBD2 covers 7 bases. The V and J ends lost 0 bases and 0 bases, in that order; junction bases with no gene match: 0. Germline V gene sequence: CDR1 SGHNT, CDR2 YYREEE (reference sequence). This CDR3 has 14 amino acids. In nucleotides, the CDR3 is TGTGCCAGCAGCTTGGGGGGGGGCTCCTACGAGCAGTACTTC. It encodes CASSLGGGSYEQYF.

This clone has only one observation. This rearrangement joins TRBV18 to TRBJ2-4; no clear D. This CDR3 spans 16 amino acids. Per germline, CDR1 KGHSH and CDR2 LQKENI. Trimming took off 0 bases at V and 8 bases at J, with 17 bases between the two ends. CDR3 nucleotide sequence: TGTGCCAGCTCACCACCGAATTCTGGCAGCCGGGACATTCAGTACTTC. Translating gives CASSPPNSGSRDIQYF.

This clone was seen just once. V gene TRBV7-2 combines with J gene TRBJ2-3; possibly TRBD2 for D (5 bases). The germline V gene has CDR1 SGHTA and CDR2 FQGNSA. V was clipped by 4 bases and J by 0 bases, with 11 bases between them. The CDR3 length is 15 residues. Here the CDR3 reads CASSSSGASTDTQYF. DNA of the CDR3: TGTGCCAGCAGCTCCAGCGGAGCTAGCACAGATACGCAGTATTTT.

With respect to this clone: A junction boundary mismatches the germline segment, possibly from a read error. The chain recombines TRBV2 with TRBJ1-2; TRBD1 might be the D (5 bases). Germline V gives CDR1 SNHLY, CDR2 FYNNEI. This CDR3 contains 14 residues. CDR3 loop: CARSGQFFNYGYTF. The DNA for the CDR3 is TGTGCCAGGAGTGGACAATTCTTTAACTATGGCTACACCTTC.

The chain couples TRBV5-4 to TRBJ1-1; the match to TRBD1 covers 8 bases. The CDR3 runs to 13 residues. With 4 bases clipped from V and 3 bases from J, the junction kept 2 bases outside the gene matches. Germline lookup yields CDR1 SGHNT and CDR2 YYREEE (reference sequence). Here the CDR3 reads CASSVDRDTEAFF. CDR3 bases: TGTGCCAGCAGCGTGGACAGGGACACTGAAGCTTTCTTT.

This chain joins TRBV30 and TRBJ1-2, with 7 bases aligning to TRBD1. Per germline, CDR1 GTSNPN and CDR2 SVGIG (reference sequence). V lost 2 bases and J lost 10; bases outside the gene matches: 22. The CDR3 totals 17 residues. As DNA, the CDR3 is TGTGCCTGGAGTTTACAGGGGATAGGCCTCTCGAGATCCTTCTACACCTTC. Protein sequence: CAWSLQGIGLSRSFYTF.

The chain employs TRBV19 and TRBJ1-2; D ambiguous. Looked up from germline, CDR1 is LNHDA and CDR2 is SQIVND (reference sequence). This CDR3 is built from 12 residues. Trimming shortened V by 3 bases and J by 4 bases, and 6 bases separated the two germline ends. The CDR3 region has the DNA TGTGCCAGTAGTATCTTCGGCTATGGCTACACCTTC. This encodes CASSIFGYGYTF.

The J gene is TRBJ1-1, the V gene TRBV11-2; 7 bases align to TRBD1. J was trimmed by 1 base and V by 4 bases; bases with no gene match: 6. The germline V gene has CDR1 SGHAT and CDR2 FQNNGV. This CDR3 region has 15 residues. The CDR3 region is CASSSTYRGNTEAFF. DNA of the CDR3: TGTGCCAGCAGCTCAACTTACAGGGGGAACACTGAAGCTTTCTTT.

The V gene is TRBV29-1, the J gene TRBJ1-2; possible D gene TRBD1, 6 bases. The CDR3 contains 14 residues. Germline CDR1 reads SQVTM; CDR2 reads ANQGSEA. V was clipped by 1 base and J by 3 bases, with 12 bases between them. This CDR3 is CSVEARDTDYGYTF. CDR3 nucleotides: TGCAGCGTTGAAGCGAGGGACACAGACTATGGCTACACCTTC.

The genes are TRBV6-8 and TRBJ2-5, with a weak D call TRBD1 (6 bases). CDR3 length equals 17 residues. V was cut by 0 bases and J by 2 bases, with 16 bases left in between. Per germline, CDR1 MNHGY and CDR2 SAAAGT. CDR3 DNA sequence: TGTGCCAGCAGTTACTCGAGGCCAATTCAGGGGCAAGAGACCCAGTACTTC. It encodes CASSYSRPIQGQETQYF.

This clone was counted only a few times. The DNA for the CDR3 is TGTGCCAGCTCCCTAAGCGGGGGGTTCAACACCGGGGAGCTGTTTTTT. It codes for CASSLSGGFNTGELFF. This rearrangement joins TRBV18 to TRBJ2-2; 9 nucleotides match TRBD2. Trimming took 6 bases from V and 2 from J; bases not matched to a gene: 7. CDR1 is KGHSH, CDR2 LQKENI, per germline. This CDR3 comprises 16 residues.

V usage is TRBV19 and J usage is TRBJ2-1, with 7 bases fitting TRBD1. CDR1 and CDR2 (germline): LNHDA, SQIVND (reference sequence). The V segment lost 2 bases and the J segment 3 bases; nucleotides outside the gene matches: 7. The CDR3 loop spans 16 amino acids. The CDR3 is CASSISWDRGYNEQFF. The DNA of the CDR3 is TGTGCCAGTAGTATATCTTGGGACAGAGGCTACAATGAGCAGTTCTTC.